A single sample is the source of the 22 T cell receptor beta chains below, sequenced in a study of shared clonotypes between healthy human individuals (dated by TCRdb to the early 2020s). Library prep was done by the immunoSEQ multiplex PCR assay. As stored in TCRdb, this immuneACCESS dataset retains in-frame rearrangements with V and J assigned. A fraction of the clones does not appear; measured against another copy, unresolved V genes explain less than half of the discrepancy, and the remainder lacks a known reason. The sample records 2 million to 2.5 million clones, nearly 97% of which are singletons. The biggest ten clones account for more than 0.1% of the sample. Specimen: naive CD4+ T cells sorted from blood. The label giving this sample's cell subset or site can be read as: CD45RA+ positively selected. Receptors were obtained from a man aged 18 to 29 in good health.

The chain has TRBV6-4 and TRBJ1-6, with D uncertain. This CDR3 contains 15 residues. Germline V gives CDR1 MRHNA, CDR2 SNTAGT. V lost 7 bases and J 13 bases, leaving 23 bases between the germline ends. The CDR3 loop is CASTQDSSFGFPLHF. Here the CDR3 DNA reads TGTGCCAGCACCCAGGACTCCTCGTTTGGTTTCCCCCTCCACTTT.

This sequence joins TRBV19 and TRBJ2-3; the D gene is possibly TRBD1 (5 bases). V was trimmed by 3 bases and J by 0 bases, leaving 10 bases between them. Germline CDR1 is LNHDA and CDR2 is SQIVND (reference sequence). The CDR3 spans 15 residues. The CDR3 is CASSIRAGSTDTQYF. Here the CDR3 DNA reads TGTGCCAGTAGTATCCGGGCAGGGAGCACAGATACGCAGTATTTT. Full variable domain (missing parts from reference TRBV19 and TRBJ2-3): DGGITQSPKYLFRKEGQNVTLSCEQNLNHDAMYWYRQDPGQGLRLIYYSQIVNDFQKGDIAEGYSVSREKKESFPLTVTSAQKNPTAFYLCASSIRAGSTDTQYFGPGTRLTVL.

The chain joins TRBV11-3 to TRBJ2-3, with a weak D call TRBD1 (5 bases). V was pared by 3 bases and J by 0 bases, with 10 bases between. This CDR3 is built from 15 residues. CDR1 is SGHNT, CDR2 YENEEA, per germline. In nucleotides, the CDR3 is TGTGCCAGCAGCTTCAGGGTCTCTAGCACAGATACGCAGTATTTT. This codes for CASSFRVSSTDTQYF.

V gene TRBV18 combines with J gene TRBJ2-5; 12 bases match TRBD2. Germline V CDR1 and CDR2: KGHSH, LQKENI. CDR3 size: 15 residues. J was trimmed by 1 base and V by 5 bases; bases with no gene match: 2. The CDR3 DNA reads as TGTGCCAGCTCAACACTAGCGGGGGGCCAAGAGACCCAGTACTTC. It yields the protein CASSTLAGGQETQYF. Looking up the rest from reference TRBV18 and TRBJ2-5 gives the full variable domain: NAGVMQNPRHLVRRRGQEARLRCSPMKGHSHVYWYRQLPEEGLKFMVYLQKENIIDESGMPKERFSAEFPKEGPSILRIQQVVRGDSAAYFCASSTLAGGQETQYFGPGTRLLVL.

V and J are TRBV6-5 and TRBJ2-3; tentatively, D is TRBD1 (6 bases). The CDR3 contains 14 residues. Germline V lookup: CDR1 MNHEY, CDR2 SVGAGI. V shed 5 bases and J shed 0 bases, with 9 bases lying between them. CDR3 region: CASSRTASTDTQYF. CDR3 nucleotide sequence: TGTGCCAGCAGTCGGACAGCTAGCACAGATACGCAGTATTTT.

The chain couples TRBV29-1 to TRBJ2-6; perhaps TRBD2 as D (5 bases). The length of the CDR3 is 14 residues. Trimming cost V 6 bases and J 2 bases, with 11 bases left between them. Per the germline V gene, CDR1 is SQVTM and CDR2 is ANQGSEA. The CDR3 DNA reads TGCAGCGTAGCTAGCCCTCCTGGGGCCAACGTCCTGACTTTC. As protein: CSVASPPGANVLTF.

Worth noting for this clone: Other DNA sequences within the sample encode an identical CDR3. V and J are TRBV27 and TRBJ2-3; 7 bases are shared with TRBD1. The junction had 6 bases not matched to a gene; V was cut back by 6 bases and J by 0 bases. The CDR3 has 15 residues. Germline lookup yields CDR1 MNHEY and CDR2 SMNVEV (reference sequence). The CDR3 DNA reads TGTGCCAGCAGACGACAGGGAATAAGCACAGATACGCAGTATTTT. Translated, it gives CASRRQGISTDTQYF.

The V gene is TRBV7-9, the J gene TRBJ1-6; D is ambiguous. Germline assignment: CDR1 SEHNR and CDR2 FQNEAQ (reference sequence). The CDR3 contains 13 residues. Between the trimmed V and J ends, which lost 5 bases and 9 bases, there was a span of 11 bases. The CDR3 sequence: CASSPLFGSPLHF. DNA for the CDR3: TGTGCCAGCAGCCCACTTTTTGGTTCACCCCTCCACTTT.

The chain combines TRBV4-2 with TRBJ2-7; D perhaps matches TRBD1 (7 bases). The germline gives CDR1 LGHNA, CDR2 YNFKEQ. CDR3 size: 17 residues. Trimming left V 0 bases short and J 1 base short, with 16 bases between. The CDR3 region has the DNA TGTGCCAGCAGCCAAGAACCAGGGGGGTACCCGTCCTACGAGCAGTACTTC. It encodes CASSQEPGGYPSYEQYF.

This clone was recorded a few times. Other DNA sequences in the sample encode the same CDR3. The rearrangement links TRBV30 to TRBJ1-5, with no clear D. The V gene's germline CDR1 is GTSNPN and CDR2 SVGIG (reference sequence). The CDR3 is 13 residues long. The V and J ends lost 1 base and 4 bases respectively, with 8 bases between them. The DNA for the CDR3 is TGTGCCTGGAGTGGGCAGGAAAATCAGCCCCAGCATTTT. Translation gives CAWSGQENQPQHF.

This chain uses TRBV28 with TRBJ2-1; tentatively, D is TRBD1 (6 bases). The V gene lost 4 bases and the J gene lost 14 bases, with 12 bases spanning the gap. CDR1 is MDHEN, CDR2 SYDVKM, per germline. The CDR3 runs to 11 residues. The CDR3 reads CASSWDTLKFF. The CDR3 bases are TGTGCCAGCAGTTGGGACACCCTGAAGTTCTTC.

This chain uses TRBV28 with TRBJ2-7; TRBD1 is a possible D gene (7 bases). CDR1 and CDR2 from the germline V gene are MDHEN and SYDVKM. The CDR3 is made up of 14 amino acids. In DNA form, the CDR3 reads TGTGCCAGCAGCCAGAGGGTTCCGCAGGGGGGTCTTCTTGTC. Translated: CASSQRVPQGGLLV.

The V call is TRBV29-1, the J call TRBJ2-7; tentatively, D is TRBD2 (5 bases). The CDR3 extends over 11 amino acids. Germline CDR1 and CDR2: SQVTM and ANQGSEA. V was trimmed by 2 bases and J by 7 bases, leaving 9 bases between them. The CDR3 bases are TGCAGCGTTGAAACGGGGAGAGAGCAGTACTTC. Residues: CSVETGREQYF.

As to this clone: Other DNA variants within this sample encode the same CDR3. J is TRBJ1-2 and V is TRBV10-3; the D is unclear. The CDR3 is made up of 12 amino acids. In germline, CDR1 is ENHRY, CDR2 SYGVKD. Trimming stripped 8 bases from V and 1 base from J, with 8 bases between. The CDR3 DNA sequence: TGTGCCATCTCTGACTTTAACTATGGCTACACCTTC. Translated, it gives CAISDFNYGYTF.

The V gene is TRBV27, the J gene TRBJ2-7; D is unresolved. The CDR3 contains 13 residues. V lost 5 bases and J 3 bases, leaving 11 bases between the germline ends. The germline V gene encodes CDR1 MNHEY and CDR2 SMNVEV (reference sequence). The DNA of the CDR3 is TGTGCCAGCAGTACCCGACAATACTACGAGCAGTACTTC. Translation gives CASSTRQYYEQYF.

This chain connects TRBV2 to TRBJ2-1; 11 bases align to TRBD2. Germline assignment: CDR1 SNHLY and CDR2 FYNNEI. V was clipped by 6 bases and J by 7 bases; unmatched bases: 8. The CDR3 is 15 amino acids. The chain's CDR3 is CASRRSGTSGNEQFF. CDR3 DNA: TGTGCCAGCAGACGATCCGGGACTAGCGGAAATGAGCAGTTCTTC.

J is TRBJ2-7 and V is TRBV14; D unresolved. V lost 6 bases and J 5 bases, leaving 8 bases between the germline ends. Germline CDR1 reads SGHDN; CDR2 reads FVKESK. The CDR3 sequence is 11 residues long. The CDR3: CASSIRDEQYF. CDR3 bases: TGTGCCAGCAGTATCAGAGACGAGCAGTACTTC.

This clone was counted between two and nine times. Distinct nucleotide sequences in the sample also encode this CDR3. This chain links TRBV29-1 with TRBJ1-1; D remains ambiguous. This CDR3 spans 11 amino acids. Trimming stripped 1 base from V and 0 bases from J, with 0 bases between. The germline gives CDR1 SQVTM, CDR2 ANQGSEA. As DNA, the CDR3 is TGCAGCGTTGAAGTGAACACTGAAGCTTTCTTT. Protein: CSVEVNTEAFF.

The chain links TRBV10-3 to TRBJ1-6; the match to TRBD1 covers 7 bases. Per the germline V gene, CDR1 is ENHRY and CDR2 is SYGVKD. The CDR3 loop spans 12 amino acids. CDR3 bases: TGTGGGGCCGGGACAGACAATTCACCCCTCCACTTT. It codes for CGAGTDNSPLHF.

The V and J genes are TRBV2 and TRBJ2-5, with D perhaps assigned TRBD1 or TRBD2 (5 bases each). Trimming shortened V by 0 bases and J by 2 bases, and 10 bases separated the two germline ends. The CDR3 loop spans 15 amino acids. Germline CDR1 reads SNHLY; CDR2 reads FYNNEI. This chain's CDR3 is CASSEAGVEQETQYF. CDR3 DNA: TGTGCCAGCAGTGAAGCGGGGGTGGAGCAAGAGACCCAGTACTTC.

The J gene is TRBJ2-3, the V gene TRBV10-3, with a weak D call TRBD1 (6 bases). CDR3 length: 15 residues. Germline loops: CDR1 ENHRY, CDR2 SYGVKD. V lost 4 bases, J lost 0 bases, and 11 bases lay in between. In DNA form, the CDR3 reads TGTGCCATCAGTGGAGCAGGGGCTAGCACAGATACGCAGTATTTT. Residues: CAISGAGASTDTQYF.

The chain carries TRBV11-1 and TRBJ1-1; D unclear. The CDR3 extends over 13 amino acids. Germline CDR1 SGHAT, CDR2 FQDESV (reference sequence). Trimming pared 4 bases from V and 4 bases from J, leaving 10 bases between. This CDR3 is CASSSPLGTEAFF. In DNA, the CDR3 is TGTGCCAGCAGCTCCCCATTGGGCACTGAAGCTTTCTTT.